This T cell receptor beta chain was sequenced in a study of tumour-infiltrating T cells in Burkitt lymphoma. The data were produced by immunoSEQ multiplex PCR, yet TCRdb's version contains in-frame clones alone and is incomplete. The sample yields approximately 15,000 clones, approximately 28% seen once. Germline CDR1 and CDR2: SGHDT and YYEEEE. The CDR3 consists of 16 residues. The germline V and J ends were trimmed by 0 bases and 6 bases, with 15 bases remaining between them. This sequence joins TRBV5-6 and TRBJ2-2; no definite D call. Sequencing used tumor tissue. This receptor was obtained from a human donor with diffuse large B-cell lymphoma. CDR3 amino acids: CASSLEILGYAGELFF. DNA for the CDR3: TGTGCCAGCAGCTTGGAGATCTTAGGGTACGCCGGGGAGCTGTTTTTT.